A single sample gave rise to the 14 T cell receptor beta chains below, sequenced in a study of blood T cell repertoires in COVID-19. Sequencing used immunoSEQ multiplex PCR; TCRdb keeps in-frame clones, though not all of them. The sample has a few hundred thousand clones; roughly 80% are singletons. Sequenced input: peripheral blood. The receptor set was obtained from a woman of 80 years or more with acute or convalescent COVID-19.

This chain connects TRBV3-1 (or the pseudogene TRBV3-2) to TRBJ2-3, with D perhaps TRBD2 (6 bases). The germline CDR1 and CDR2 sequences are LGHDT and YNNKEL (reference sequence). V was trimmed by 4 bases and J by 3 bases, leaving 17 bases between them. The CDR3 runs to 16 residues. The chain's CDR3 is CASSLRLGSTTDTQYF. The CDR3, as DNA: TGTGCCAGCAGCCTTCGACTCGGGAGTACGACAGATACGCAGTATTTT.

The chain carries TRBV6-5 and TRBJ2-1; TRBD2 agrees at 11 bases. The germline V gene encodes CDR1 MNHEY and CDR2 SVGAGI. This CDR3 has 14 amino acids. J was trimmed by 8 bases and V by 11 bases; bases with no gene match: 11. CDR3 DNA sequence: TGTGCCCTTTCGGCTAGCGGGGGGTGGGATGAGCAGTTCTTC. It specifies CALSASGGWDEQFF.

In this sample, this clone turned up a few times. Other DNA sequences in the sample encode the same CDR3. The chain has TRBV19 and TRBJ1-2; 8 bases match TRBD1. CDR1 and CDR2 (germline): LNHDA, SQIVND (reference sequence). V lost 5 bases, J lost 2 bases, and 4 bases stayed unmatched. CDR3 length: 14 amino acids. CDR3 sequence reads: CASSPGTGNYGYTF. The CDR3 nucleotides read TGTGCCAGTAGTCCCGGGACAGGAAACTATGGCTACACCTTC.

V gene TRBV9 combines with J gene TRBJ2-1; D may be TRBD1 (5 bases). Trimming took 7 bases from V and 0 from J, leaving 14 bases between them. Per the germline V gene, CDR1 is SGDLS and CDR2 is YYNGEE. The CDR3 totals 15 residues. The CDR3 here is CASQGGRGSYNEQFF. For the CDR3, the DNA is TGTGCCAGCCAGGGTGGAAGAGGCTCCTACAATGAGCAGTTCTTC.

The chain employs TRBV20-1 and TRBJ2-2; 10 bases are shared with TRBD2. Germline V gives CDR1 DFQATT, CDR2 SNEGSKA (reference sequence). With 3 bases clipped from V and 3 bases from J, the junction kept 1 base outside the gene matches. CDR3 length: 14 amino acids. The CDR3 here is CSASGLADTGELFF. CDR3 bases: TGCAGTGCTAGTGGACTAGCGGACACCGGGGAGCTGTTTTTT.

CDR3 in amino acids: CATSRGGGNAPNQPQHF. The CDR3 nucleotides read TGTGCCACCAGCCGAGGGGGGGGCAACGCTCCCAATCAGCCCCAGCATTTT. The V call is TRBV24-1, the J call TRBJ1-5; a possible D gene is TRBD1 (6 bases). V was trimmed by 7 bases and J by 3 bases, leaving 21 bases between them. CDR3 length: 17 amino acids. The germline V gene encodes CDR1 KGHDR and CDR2 SFDVKD.

The V gene is TRBV6-2 or TRBV6-3, the J gene TRBJ2-1, with 12 bases that match TRBD2. With 2 bases clipped from V and 8 bases from J, the junction kept 7 bases outside the gene matches. Germline V gives CDR1 MNHEY, CDR2 SVGEGT. The CDR3 sequence is 16 residues long. The CDR3 reads CASSYPPSGGAHEQFF. DNA of the CDR3: TGTGCCAGCAGTTACCCCCCTAGCGGGGGGGCACATGAGCAGTTCTTC.

This clone was observed a few times. The V gene is TRBV14, the J gene TRBJ2-1; tentative D call: TRBD1 (6 bases). Germline V lookup: CDR1 SGHDN, CDR2 FVKESK. CDR3 length: 11 residues. Trimming left V 4 bases short and J 9 bases short, with 7 bases between. Here the CDR3 reads CASSPGVEQFF. CDR3 DNA sequence: TGTGCCAGCAGCCCAGGGGTTGAGCAGTTCTTC.

This chain joins TRBV6-6 and TRBJ2-5; the D gene is possibly TRBD1 (6 bases). The CDR3 length is 16 residues. V lost 0 bases to trimming and J lost 5 bases, with 16 bases between them. The germline CDR1 and CDR2 sequences are MNHNY and SVGAGI (reference sequence). The CDR3 sequence: CASSYSSVGADETQYF. The DNA of the CDR3 is TGTGCCAGCAGTTACTCATCGGTGGGGGCAGATGAGACCCAGTACTTC.

This rearrangement joins TRBV19 to TRBJ2-1, with TRBD1 matching over 11 bases. J gave up 3 bases and V 6 bases, and 4 bases lay outside the gene matches. CDR1 and CDR2 from the germline V gene are LNHDA and SQIVND (reference sequence). The CDR3 is made up of 15 amino acids. The DNA for the CDR3 is TGTGCCAGTAGCCCCGGGACAGGGGGCTACAATGAGCAGTTCTTC. Translating gives CASSPGTGGYNEQFF. Using reference TRBV19 and TRBJ2-1 for the parts outside the CDR3, the full variable domain is DGGITQSPKYLFRKEGQNVTLSCEQNLNHDAMYWYRQDPGQGLRLIYYSQIVNDFQKGDIAEGYSVSREKKESFPLTVTSAQKNPTAFYLCASSPGTGGYNEQFFGPGTRLTVL.

The rearrangement links TRBV11-3 to TRBJ1-4; a weak D match, TRBD1 (6 bases). This CDR3 has 14 residues. The V and J ends lost 5 bases and 10 bases respectively, with 17 bases between them. The germline gives CDR1 SGHNT, CDR2 YENEEA. The CDR3 reads CASSPEGVLGKLFF. DNA of the CDR3: TGTGCCAGCAGCCCCGAGGGGGTTCTCGGAAAACTGTTTTTT.

This clone was counted once. The chain combines TRBV7-9 with TRBJ2-5; 10 bases map to TRBD1. Trimming took 5 bases from V and 5 from J; bases not matched to a gene: 8. Germline V gene sequence: CDR1 SEHNR, CDR2 FQNEAQ (reference sequence). The CDR3 runs 15 residues. CDR3 loop: CASSNWDRGSETQYF. CDR3 sequence (DNA): TGTGCCAGCAGCAACTGGGACAGGGGATCCGAGACCCAGTACTTC.

The chain carries TRBV19 and TRBJ1-4, with no clear D. Looked up from germline, CDR1 is LNHDA and CDR2 is SQIVND (reference sequence). This CDR3 has 12 amino acids. Trimming removed 0 bases from V and 8 bases from J, with 4 bases in between. The DNA of the CDR3 is TGTGCCAGTAGTATAGACCGGGAAAAACTGTTTTTT. Encoded protein: CASSIDREKLFF.

The CDR3 sequence is CASSLLPSGEAQYF. Written as DNA, the CDR3 is TGTGCCAGTAGTCTTCTCCCATCGGGGGAAGCCCAGTACTTC. V gene TRBV19 combines with J gene TRBJ2-7; the D gene is possibly TRBD2 (6 bases). The germline V gene encodes CDR1 LNHDA and CDR2 SQIVND (reference sequence). CDR3 length: 14 amino acids. The germline V and J ends were trimmed by 5 bases and 10 bases, with 21 bases remaining between them.